The 8 T cell receptor beta chains listed next were all sequenced from one sample in a study of human T cells and chemical hapten exposure. The sample's time point: patch test 3, about 24 weeks after DPC sensitization. Described treatment: therapeutic diphenylcyclopropenone sensitization with weekly scalp DPC. TCRdb reprocessed the RACE reads via MiXCR and lists one record per CDR3 protein. The table shows about 52,000 distinct CDR3 sequences, with more than 9.5% occurring only once. The specimen was whole blood, collected in connection with sensitization to the hapten diphenylcyclopropenone (DPC). The receptors were gathered from a woman in her 40s with alopecia areata. Some clones in this sample may be carry-over from other donors' samples.

The gene calls are TRBV9 and TRBJ1-3; D remains ambiguous. The CDR3 loop spans 14 amino acids. The germline CDR1 and CDR2 sequences are SGDLS and YYNGEE. V shed 5 bases and J shed 2 bases, with 11 bases lying between them. This chain's CDR3 is CASRATETGNTIYF. For the CDR3, the DNA is TGTGCCAGCAGAGCGACCGAGACTGGAAACACCATATATTTT.

This clonotype came up a few times. The V gene is TRBV4-1, the J gene TRBJ2-7; no definite D call. The V gene's germline CDR1 is MGHRA and CDR2 YSYEKL. The V and J ends lost 2 bases and 2 bases respectively, with 16 bases between them. This CDR3 is built from 16 residues. The DNA for the CDR3 is TGCGCCAGCAGCCAACTGGTATCCCACCCACCCTACGAGCAGTACTTC. Encoded protein: CASSQLVSHPPYEQYF.

In its sample, this clonotype was seen many times. This chain joins TRBV5-1 and TRBJ1-1; 10 nucleotides agree with TRBD1. This CDR3 comprises 16 residues. The V gene end was trimmed by 4 bases and the J gene end by 2 bases; junction bases not matched to a gene: 8. The germline V gene encodes CDR1 SGHRS and CDR2 YFSETQ. CDR3 DNA: TGCGCCAGCAGCCCGGACGGACAGGGGGGAAACACTGAAGCTTTCTTT. Its protein is CASSPDGQGGNTEAFF.

This clonotype has more than one count but fewer than ten. CDR3 in amino acids: CATSRMDSPQEQFF. Written as DNA, the CDR3 is TGTGCCACCAGCAGGATGGACTCGCCCCAAGAGCAGTTCTTC. This rearrangement joins TRBV15 to TRBJ2-1; D might be TRBD2 (5 bases). Looked up from germline, CDR1 is LNHNV and CDR2 is YYDKDF (reference sequence). The CDR3 is made up of 14 amino acids. V lost 3 bases and J lost 10, with 16 bases in between.

Only a few counts were recorded for this clonotype. The chain carries TRBV11-1 and TRBJ1-1; D uncertain. The germline V gene encodes CDR1 SGHAT and CDR2 FQDESV (reference sequence). V was trimmed by 11 bases and J by 3 bases, leaving 13 bases between them. This CDR3 is 12 amino acids long. In DNA, the CDR3 is TGTGCCCATCATGGGAGGGACACTGAAGCTTTCTTT. The encoded protein is CAHHGRDTEAFF.

The sample holds many counts of this clonotype. The genes are TRBV3-1 and TRBJ1-5; no clear D. CDR3 size: 13 residues. CDR1 is LGHDT and CDR2 is YNNKEL in the germline V gene (reference sequence). The V and J ends lost 1 base and 15 bases respectively, with 16 bases between them. The CDR3 is CASSQVPASPPHF. For the CDR3, the DNA is TGTGCCAGCAGCCAAGTTCCGGCCTCCCCGCCGCATTTT.

This clonotype was seen a few times. CDR3 sequence (DNA): TGTGCCAGCAGACCGGGACAGGGCACTTACACTGAAGCTTTCTTT. This translates into CASRPGQGTYTEAFF. The genes are TRBV6-4 and TRBJ1-1; 9 nucleotides align to TRBD1. This CDR3 is 15 amino acids long. V shed 6 bases, J shed 3 bases, and the junction held 8 bases outside the gene matches. Germline CDR1 MRHNA, CDR2 SNTAGT.

This clonotype was seen a handful of times. The genes are TRBV18 and TRBJ1-1, with D unclear. This CDR3 has 13 amino acids. The V and J ends lost 6 bases and 0 bases respectively, with 8 bases between them. CDR1 KGHSH and CDR2 LQKENI come from the germline V gene. The CDR3 reads CASSEGMNTEAFF. CDR3 sequence (DNA): TGTGCCAGCTCTGAGGGCATGAACACTGAAGCTTTCTTT.